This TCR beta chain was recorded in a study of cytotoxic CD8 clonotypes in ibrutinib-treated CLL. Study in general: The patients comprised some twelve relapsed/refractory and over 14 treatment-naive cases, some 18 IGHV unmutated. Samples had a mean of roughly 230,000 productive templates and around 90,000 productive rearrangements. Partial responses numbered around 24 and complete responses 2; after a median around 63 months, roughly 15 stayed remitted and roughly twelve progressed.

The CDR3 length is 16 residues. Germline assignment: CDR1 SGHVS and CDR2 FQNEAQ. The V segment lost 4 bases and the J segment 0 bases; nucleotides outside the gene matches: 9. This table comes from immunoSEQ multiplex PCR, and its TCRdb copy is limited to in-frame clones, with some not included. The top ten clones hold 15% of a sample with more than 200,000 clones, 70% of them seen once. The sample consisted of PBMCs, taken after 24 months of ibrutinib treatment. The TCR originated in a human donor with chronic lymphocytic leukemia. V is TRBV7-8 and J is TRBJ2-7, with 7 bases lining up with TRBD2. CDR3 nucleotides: TGTGCCAGCAGCTCATGGGTCGGGACTAACTCCTACGAGCAGTACTTC. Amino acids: CASSSWVGTNSYEQYF.